Listed below are T cell receptor beta chains from one sample, sequenced in a study of OX40 agonist ivuxolimab in advanced cancers. Clones were read by immunoSEQ multiplex PCR, and TCRdb kept only the in-frame ones, dropping some. The table lists 40,000 to 50,000 clones, 91% of them singletons. The material was CD4+ or CD8+ T cells sorted from blood, obtained in a trial of the OX40 agonist ivuxolimab. These TCRs come from an adult with an advanced solid tumor such as melanoma, head and neck, liver or kidney cancer. CDR3s include the opening cysteine and the closing phenylalanine or tryptophan. Each record gives: CDR3 length, V gene, J gene, clone size, D gene, CDR3 DNA, CDR3 protein. The D gene is left open where the match is weak. Clone size is not always given. Where it is, it says once, few, many or a class for expanded clones.

length: 14; V: TRBV10-3; J: TRBJ1-1; size: NA; D: NA; DNA: TGTGCCATCAAGCAGGAGGGGCTGAACACTGAAGCTTTCTTT; CDR3: CAIKQEGLNTEAFF
length: 15; V: TRBV5-1; J: TRBJ1-1; size: once; D: TRBD1; DNA: TGCGCCAGCAGCGCGGGCAGGGGGCCTTACACTGAAGCTTTCTTT; CDR3: CASSAGRGPYTEAFF
length: 14; V: TRBV27; J: TRBJ2-6; size: NA; D: NA; DNA: TGTGCCAGCAGTTTCCGGTCCGGGGCCAACGTCCTGACTTTC; CDR3: CASSFRSGANVLTF
length: 16; V: TRBV4-1; J: TRBJ2-5; size: NA; D: TRBD2; DNA: TGCGCCAGCAGCCAAGTTTTTCTAGCGGGAGACGAGACCCAGTACTTC; CDR3: CASSQVFLAGDETQYF
length: 11; V: TRBV7-9; J: TRBJ2-7; size: few; D: NA; DNA: TGTGCCAGCAGCTTGACCTACGAGCAGTACTTC; CDR3: CASSLTYEQYF
length: 12; V: TRBV7-2; J: TRBJ2-7; size: NA; D: NA; DNA: TGTGCCAGCAGCTTGGGCAGATACGAGCAGTACTTC; CDR3: CASSLGRYEQYF
length: 12; V: TRBV4-1; J: TRBJ2-1; size: NA; D: TRBD1; DNA: TGCGCCAGCAGCCCGGACAGGAATGAGCAGTTCTTC; CDR3: CASSPDRNEQFF
length: 14; V: TRBV5-1; J: TRBJ1-2; size: NA; D: NA; DNA: TGCGCCAGCAGCTTGGCAACAGTTAACTATGGCTACACCTTC; CDR3: CASSLATVNYGYTF
length: 15; V: TRBV19; J: TRBJ2-7; size: NA; D: TRBD1; DNA: TGTGCCAGTAGTATCGGACAGGGGTCGACCTACGAGCAGTACTTC; CDR3: CASSIGQGSTYEQYF
length: 15; V: TRBV27; J: TRBJ2-3; size: NA; D: NA; DNA: TGTGCCAGCAGTTTTCGGGGATCTAGCACAGATACGCAGTATTTT; CDR3: CASSFRGSSTDTQYF
length: 17; V: TRBV28; J: TRBJ2-2; size: NA; D: TRBD1; DNA: TGTGCCAGCAGTGCGCGCCGGACAGGGGTTCTCACCGGGGAGCTGTTTTTT; CDR3: CASSARRTGVLTGELFF
length: 16; V: TRBV4-1; J: TRBJ2-2; size: NA; D: NA; DNA: TGCGCCAGCCGGACAGCCGGAGGGGGGTACACCGGGGAGCTGTTTTTT; CDR3: CASRTAGGGYTGELFF
length: 17; V: TRBV7-6; J: TRBJ2-1; size: once; D: NA; DNA: TGTGCCAGCAGCCCGCAAGGAGGCCCCAGCTCCTACAATGAGCAGTTCTTC; CDR3: CASSPQGGPSSYNEQFF
length: 15; V: TRBV6-1; J: TRBJ1-5; size: NA; D: TRBD1; DNA: TGTGCCAGCAGTGAATGGCAGGGGGGCAATCAGCCCCAGCATTTT; CDR3: CASSEWQGGNQPQHF
length: 16; V: TRBV28; J: TRBJ1-4; size: NA; D: TRBD1; DNA: TGTGCCAGCAGTCACGGGACAGGGGATAATAATGAAAAACTGTTTTTT; CDR3: CASSHGTGDNNEKLFF
length: 18; V: TRBV4-3; J: TRBJ2-1; size: once; D: TRBD2; DNA: TGCGCCAGCAGCCAAGATTCCCCACGGGAGGGCCTTTCCTATGAGCAGTTCTTC; CDR3: CASSQDSPREGLSYEQFF
length: 15; V: TRBV27; J: TRBJ2-3; size: NA; D: NA; DNA: TGTGCCAGCATCCTGCGGACAGCTAGCACAGATACGCAGTATTTT; CDR3: CASILRTASTDTQYF